A single sample is the source of the 30 T cell receptor beta chains below, sequenced in a study of glioma-infiltrating T cells. The iRepertoire nested amplicon-rescue multiplex PCR amplified TCR alpha and beta CDR3s from RNA. TCRdb independently ran MiXCR on the multiplex PCR reads; one entry per CDR3 protein. The table records tens of thousands of distinct CDR3 sequences, around a quarter of them present only once. The source material was glioma tissue, nonneoplastic brain tissue, or PBMCs (not recorded which). These receptors were taken from a human donor with low-grade glioma or glioblastoma, undergoing nonglioma brain surgery, or in good health (not recorded which).

J is TRBJ1-3 and V is TRBV9, with D possibly matching TRBD1 (5 bases). The CDR3 covers 14 residues. The germline gives CDR1 SGDLS, CDR2 YYNGEE. The V end lost 5 bases, the J end lost 3 bases, and 12 bases lay between the germline ends. Here the CDR3 reads CASSIHGGGNTIYF. In DNA, the CDR3 is TGTGCCAGCAGTATCCACGGGGGTGGAAACACCATATATTTT.

With regard to this clonotype: At one of its ends the junction is not consistent with the germline gene, which may arise from a read error. J is TRBJ2-5 and V is TRBV5-1; D uncertain. The CDR3 runs to 13 residues. Germline V gene sequence: CDR1 SGHRS, CDR2 YFSETQ. CDR3 protein: CASSLSNQETKYF. DNA of the CDR3: TGCGCCAGCAGCTTGTCTAACCAAGAGACCAAGTACTTC. Full variable domain (rest looked up from reference TRBV5-1 and TRBJ2-5): KAGVTQTPRYLIKTRGQQVTLSCSPISGHRSVSWYQQTPGQGLQFLFEYFSETQRNKGNFPGRFSGRQFSNSRSEMNVSTLELGDSALYLCASSLSNQETKYFGPGTRLLVL.

The table lists this clonotype with many counts. The genes are TRBV6-1 and TRBJ1-2; 8 nucleotides align to TRBD1. This CDR3 has 14 residues. With V trimmed by 6 bases and J by 3 bases, 6 bases remained unmatched. CDR1 and CDR2 (germline): MNHNS, SASEGT. The CDR3 coding sequence is TGTGCCAGCAGCAAAACAGGGGGACACTATGGCTACACCTTC. Its protein product is CASSKTGGHYGYTF.

By share, this clonotype ranks as medium-sized (0.01 to 0.1%). The V gene is TRBV18, the J gene TRBJ1-1, with D possibly TRBD1 on 5 matching bases. With 3 bases removed from V and 5 bases from J, the gap between germline ends came to 13 bases. This CDR3 comprises 14 residues. CDR1 and CDR2 (germline): KGHSH, LQKENI. The CDR3 DNA reads as TGTGCCAGCTCACCCCCATCAGGGTTGACTGAAGCTTTCTTT. As protein: CASSPPSGLTEAFF.

The table lists this clonotype with many counts. The chain combines TRBV20-1 with TRBJ1-2, with D perhaps matching TRBD1 (5 bases). The CDR3 contains 13 residues. Germline assignment: CDR1 DFQATT and CDR2 SNEGSKA (reference sequence). Trimming removed 6 bases at V and 3 bases at J, with 14 bases between. The CDR3 is CSATRDRDYGYTF. The CDR3 DNA reads TGCAGTGCAACAAGGGACCGAGACTATGGCTACACCTTC.

The genes are TRBV7-9 and TRBJ2-3; D ambiguous. V was pared by 10 bases and J by 8 bases, with 13 bases between. The CDR3 is 11 residues long. Looked up from germline, CDR1 is SEHNR and CDR2 is FQNEAQ (reference sequence). CDR3 coding DNA: TGTGCCATCTCTAGGGTCGGTACGCAGTATTTT. It encodes CAISRVGTQYF.

The chain is built from TRBV6-2 or TRBV6-3 and TRBJ1-2, with a possible D match to TRBD1 (5 bases). Germline V gives CDR1 MNHEY, CDR2 SVGEGT. The CDR3 runs to 12 residues. The V gene lost 2 bases and the J gene lost 4 bases, with 5 bases spanning the gap. This chain's CDR3 is CASSYRGYGYTF. The CDR3 coding sequence is TGTGCCAGCAGTTACAGGGGCTATGGCTACACCTTC.

This clonotype was recorded at least ten times. The J gene is TRBJ2-1, the V gene TRBV4-1; D assignment may be TRBD1 or TRBD2 (6 bases each). CDR1 is MGHRA, CDR2 YSYEKL, per germline. The V end lost 1 base, the J end lost 5 bases, and 9 bases lay between the germline ends. The CDR3 has 14 amino acids. The CDR3 sequence: CASSQGRGNNEQFF. The CDR3 DNA is TGCGCCAGCAGCCAAGGGAGGGGGAACAATGAGCAGTTCTTC.

V and J are TRBV19 and TRBJ1-4; D is perhaps TRBD1 (5 bases). The germline V and J ends were trimmed by 10 bases and 1 base, with 10 bases remaining between them. Germline CDR1 LNHDA, CDR2 SQIVND (reference sequence). The CDR3 is 13 residues long. The CDR3 DNA follows: TGTGCCACCAGGGATGTAACTAATGAAAAACTGTTTTTT. Translated: CATRDVTNEKLFF. The variable domain in full, with the rest retrieved from reference TRBV19 and TRBJ1-4, is DGGITQSPKYLFRKEGQNVTLSCEQNLNHDAMYWYRQDPGQGLRLIYYSQIVNDFQKGDIAEGYSVSREKKESFPLTVTSAQKNPTAFYLCATRDVTNEKLFFGSGTQLSVL.

The chain recombines TRBV5-4 with TRBJ2-1; 8 nucleotides line up with TRBD1. CDR3 size: 13 residues. The V gene end was trimmed by 6 bases and the J gene end by 9 bases; junction bases not matched to a gene: 8. Germline V gene sequence: CDR1 SGHNT, CDR2 YYREEE (reference sequence). The CDR3 DNA is TGTGCCAGCAACCTGGACAGGGCAATTGAGCAGTTCTTC. It specifies CASNLDRAIEQFF.

In this sample, this clonotype turned up many times. The chain has TRBV4-1 and TRBJ1-2; TRBD1 agrees at 8 bases. The CDR3 loop spans 15 amino acids. The germline V gene encodes CDR1 MGHRA and CDR2 YSYEKL. The ends lost 0 bases at V and 5 bases at J; junction bases unmatched: 5. This CDR3 reads CASSQEGQGSYGYTF. The CDR3 nucleotides are TGCGCCAGCAGCCAAGAAGGACAGGGCAGTTATGGCTACACCTTC.

To note about this clonotype: This sequence may be a read error, since a much larger clone differs from it by one base. Since no conserved phenylalanine or tryptophan closes the CDR3, a read error is the likely cause. The V and J genes are TRBV6-9 and TRBJ2-5; 12 nucleotides line up with TRBD2. Germline CDR1 and CDR2: MNHGY and SVAAGI. The V and J ends lost 4 bases and 0 bases, in that order; junction bases with no gene match: 9. This CDR3 has 18 amino acids. The CDR3 sequence is CASSWGRTSGNNQETQYL. The CDR3 nucleotides read TGTGCCAGCAGTTGGGGGCGGACTAGCGGGAACAACCAAGAGACCCAGTACCTC.

The chain is built from TRBV5-4 and TRBJ2-5; 7 bases are shared with TRBD2. This CDR3 is 13 amino acids long. CDR1 is SGHNT, CDR2 YYREEE, per germline (reference sequence). The V gene end was trimmed by 7 bases and the J gene end by 3 bases; junction bases not matched to a gene: 6. CDR3: CASHGGTKETQYF. The DNA of the CDR3 is TGTGCCAGCCACGGGGGGACCAAAGAGACCCAGTACTTC. Together with reference TRBV5-4 and TRBJ2-5, the CDR3 gives the full variable domain: ETGVTQSPTHLIKTRGQQVTLRCSSQSGHNTVSWYQQALGQGPQFIFQYYREEENGRGNFPPRFSGLQFPNYSSELNVNALELDDSALYLCASHGGTKETQYFGPGTRLLVL.

This clonotype was observed many times. V gene TRBV7-2 combines with J gene TRBJ2-7, with D uncertain. The germline V gene encodes CDR1 SGHTA and CDR2 FQGNSA. Trimming removed 5 bases at V and 9 bases at J, with 14 bases between. This CDR3 spans 12 amino acids. CDR3 nucleotides: TGTGCCAGCAGCCCTGACTCTCACGGGCAGTACTTC. This encodes CASSPDSHGQYF.

This clonotype was observed many times. The chain carries TRBV7-2 and TRBJ2-1, with TRBD2 matching over 9 bases. This CDR3 region has 16 residues. V dropped 1 base and J dropped 10; count of bases not matched to a gene: 11. CDR1 and CDR2 from the germline V gene are SGHTA and FQGNSA. This chain's CDR3 is CASSLGIGGGAGEQFF. DNA for the CDR3: TGTGCCAGCAGCTTAGGGATTGGCGGGGGGGCCGGGGAGCAGTTCTTC.

Many counts were recorded for this clonotype. The CDR3 region has the DNA TGTGCCAGCAGCCTGCCCCCCCAGGGGAGCCAGCCCCAGCATTTT. This translates into CASSLPPQGSQPQHF. The V and J genes are TRBV2 and TRBJ1-5; tentatively, D is TRBD1 (6 bases). V dropped 6 bases and J dropped 7 bases, with 19 bases sitting between them. The CDR3 sequence is 15 residues long. Germline V gene sequence: CDR1 SNHLY, CDR2 FYNNEI.

This clonotype was picked up many times. The rearrangement uses TRBV15 and TRBJ1-2, with 7 bases matching TRBD1. CDR1 is LNHNV, CDR2 YYDKDF, per germline (reference sequence). J was trimmed by 0 bases and V by 4 bases; bases with no gene match: 8. The length of the CDR3 is 16 residues. In DNA form, the CDR3 reads TGTGCCACCAGCATAAAAGGGGGCAGAGCTAACTATGGCTACACCTTC. Protein sequence: CATSIKGGRANYGYTF.

This clonotype is medium-sized within its sample. This chain joins TRBV20-1 and TRBJ1-1; no firm D call. CDR1 DFQATT and CDR2 SNEGSKA come from the germline V gene (reference sequence). CDR3 size: 13 residues. Trimming left V 0 bases short and J 1 base short, with 6 bases between. The CDR3 loop is CSAREDQNTEAFF. The CDR3 region has the DNA TGCAGTGCTAGAGAGGACCAGAACACTGAAGCTTTCTTT.

This sequence joins TRBV19 and TRBJ1-2; 9 bases match TRBD1. Germline V gene lookup returns CDR1 LNHDA and CDR2 SQIVND (reference sequence). Trimming cost V 6 bases and J 6 bases; bases outside gene matches: 8. CDR3 length equals 14 residues. CDR3 in DNA: TGTGCCAGTAGGATTTCCGGGACAGGGAATGGCTACACCTTC. Translating it yields CASRISGTGNGYTF.

About this clonotype itself: A much larger clone differs by one base, so this may be a read error. The chain has TRBV29-1 and TRBJ1-2; D ambiguous. Germline V gene data show CDR1 as SQVTM and CDR2 as ANQGSEA. The CDR3 length is 8 residues. Trimming stripped 6 bases from V and 12 bases from J, with 8 bases between. The CDR3 loop is CSVNTHTF. CDR3 coding DNA: TGCAGCGTCAACACTCACACCTTC.

The V and J genes are TRBV12-3 or TRBV12-4 and TRBJ1-2, with D unclear. The V end was cut by 2 bases, the J end by 8 bases, with 15 bases between. The CDR3 sequence is 14 residues long. CDR3 coding DNA: TGTGCCAGCAGTTTATGGTCCGTAAGAGAGGGCTACACCTTC. Translating gives CASSLWSVREGYTF.

This clonotype showed up many times. The chain combines TRBV2 with TRBJ1-2; D is perhaps TRBD1 (6 bases). The CDR3 extends over 14 amino acids. V gave up 6 bases and J gave up 4 bases, with 15 bases separating them. CDR1 is SNHLY and CDR2 is FYNNEI in the germline V gene. In DNA, the CDR3 is TGTGCCAGCAGGAACCAGGGGAGGGTCTATGGCTACACCTTC. Amino acids: CASRNQGRVYGYTF.

Ten or more counts support this clonotype. This chain connects TRBV20-1 to TRBJ2-1; 11 bases fit TRBD2. This CDR3 comprises 14 residues. The germline CDR1 and CDR2 sequences are DFQATT and SNEGSKA (reference sequence). The V segment lost 1 base and the J segment 5 bases; nucleotides outside the gene matches: 1. The CDR3 is CSARVAGGHNEQFF. CDR3 sequence (DNA): TGCAGTGCTAGAGTAGCGGGGGGGCACAATGAGCAGTTCTTC.

Concerning this clonotype: Being one base from a much bigger clone, this may be a read error. The V call is TRBV2, the J call TRBJ2-2; D perhaps matches TRBD1 (6 bases). Germline V CDR1 and CDR2: SNHLY, FYNNEI. The CDR3 loop spans 13 amino acids. CDR3 nucleotides: TGTGCCAGCAGACAGGGAAGTACCGGGGATCTGTTTTTT. Translation gives CASRQGSTGDLFF.

The sample holds many counts of this clonotype. The chain joins TRBV20-1 to TRBJ1-1, with D possibly TRBD1 on 6 matching bases. The CDR3 covers 13 residues. Trimming removed 1 base at V and 6 bases at J, with 12 bases between. The V gene's germline CDR1 is DFQATT and CDR2 SNEGSKA (reference sequence). The CDR3 DNA follows: TGCAGTGCTAGAGGGGACATAGGGGCTGAAGCTTTCTTT. It encodes CSARGDIGAEAFF.

Many counts were recorded for this clonotype. This rearrangement joins TRBV19 to TRBJ1-5; 7 nucleotides align to TRBD1. J gave up 5 bases and V 2 bases, and 12 bases lay outside the gene matches. This CDR3 has 17 residues. Germline V gene data show CDR1 as LNHDA and CDR2 as SQIVND (reference sequence). CDR3 DNA sequence: TGTGCCAGTAGTATAAGGCCCGGACAGGTTCTCCATCAGCCCCAGCATTTT. It specifies CASSIRPGQVLHQPQHF.

As to this clonotype: The CDR3 does not end in the conserved phenylalanine or tryptophan, so this is likely a read error. This chain uses TRBV14 with TRBJ2-7, with 7 bases lining up with TRBD2. Germline V gene data show CDR1 as SGHDN and CDR2 as FVKESK. CDR3 length: 15 residues. With 5 bases clipped from V and 0 bases from J, the junction kept 7 bases outside the gene matches. Here the CDR3 reads CASSLIAGVSYEQYL. CDR3 DNA: TGTGCCAGCAGCTTAATTGCGGGGGTCTCCTACGAGCAGTACCTC.

This clonotype was detected many times. This chain links TRBV6-4 with TRBJ2-5; no clear D. Trimming pared 5 bases from V and 5 bases from J, leaving 12 bases between. This CDR3 contains 13 residues. CDR1 and CDR2 (germline): MRHNA, SNTAGT. CDR3 residues: CASSLNSGETQYF. The CDR3 DNA sequence: TGTGCCAGCAGTTTAAATTCCGGGGAGACCCAGTACTTC.

V usage is TRBV5-1 and J usage is TRBJ1-1; D ambiguous. V lost 0 bases, J lost 4 bases, and 10 bases lay in between. This CDR3 spans 14 amino acids. Germline V gene sequence: CDR1 SGHRS, CDR2 YFSETQ. The CDR3 protein is CASSLGVLGTEAFF. CDR3 in DNA: TGCGCCAGCAGCTTGGGGGTTCTGGGCACTGAAGCTTTCTTT. The full variable domain, rest sourced from reference TRBV5-1 and TRBJ1-1, is KAGVTQTPRYLIKTRGQQVTLSCSPISGHRSVSWYQQTPGQGLQFLFEYFSETQRNKGNFPGRFSGRQFSNSRSEMNVSTLELGDSALYLCASSLGVLGTEAFFGQGTRLTVV.

This clonotype was recorded many times. This rearrangement joins TRBV10-3 to TRBJ1-2; D gene unclear. The CDR3 extends over 14 amino acids. Per the germline V gene, CDR1 is ENHRY and CDR2 is SYGVKD. The V and J ends lost 4 bases and 5 bases respectively, with 14 bases between them. CDR3 region: CAISAGRSLYGYTF. In DNA form, the CDR3 reads TGTGCCATCAGTGCAGGCCGATCTCTTTATGGCTACACCTTC.